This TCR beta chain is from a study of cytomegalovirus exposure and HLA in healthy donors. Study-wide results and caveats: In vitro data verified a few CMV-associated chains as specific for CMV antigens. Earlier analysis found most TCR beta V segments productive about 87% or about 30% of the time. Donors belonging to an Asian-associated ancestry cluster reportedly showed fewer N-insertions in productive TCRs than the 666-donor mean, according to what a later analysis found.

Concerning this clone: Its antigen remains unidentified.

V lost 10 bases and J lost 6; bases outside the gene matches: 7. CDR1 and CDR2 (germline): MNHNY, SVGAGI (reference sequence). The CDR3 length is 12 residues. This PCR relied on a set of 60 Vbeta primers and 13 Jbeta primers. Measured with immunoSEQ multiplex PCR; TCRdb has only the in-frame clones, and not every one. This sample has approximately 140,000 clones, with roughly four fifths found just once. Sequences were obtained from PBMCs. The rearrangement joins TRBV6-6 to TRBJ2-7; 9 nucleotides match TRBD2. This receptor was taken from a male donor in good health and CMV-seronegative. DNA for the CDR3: TGTGCCACCGCGGGGGGGTCGGCCGAGCAGTACTTC. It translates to CATAGGSAEQYF.